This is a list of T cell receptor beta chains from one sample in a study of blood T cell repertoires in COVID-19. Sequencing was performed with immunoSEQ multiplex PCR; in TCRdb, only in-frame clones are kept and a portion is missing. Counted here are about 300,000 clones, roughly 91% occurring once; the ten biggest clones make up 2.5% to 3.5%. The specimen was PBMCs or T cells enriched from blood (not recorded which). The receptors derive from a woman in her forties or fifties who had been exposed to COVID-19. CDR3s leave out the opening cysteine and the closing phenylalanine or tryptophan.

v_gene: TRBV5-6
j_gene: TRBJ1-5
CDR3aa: ASSLGTGGFQPQH

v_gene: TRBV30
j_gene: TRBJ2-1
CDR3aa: AWRQRGGTYNEQF

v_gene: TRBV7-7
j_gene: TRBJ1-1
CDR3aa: ASSPPGQGASWTEAF

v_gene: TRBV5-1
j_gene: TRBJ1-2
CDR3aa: ASSTGQESHLSYNYGYT

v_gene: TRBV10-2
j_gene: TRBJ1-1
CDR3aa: ASSEGPLANTEAF

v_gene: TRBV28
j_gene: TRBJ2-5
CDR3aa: ASSDSETKETQY

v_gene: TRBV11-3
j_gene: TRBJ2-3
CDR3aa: ASSLGLAALTDTQY

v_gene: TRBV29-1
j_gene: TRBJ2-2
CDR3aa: SVVGGNTGELF

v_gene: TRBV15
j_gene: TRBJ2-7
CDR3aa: ATVRDYSSYEQY

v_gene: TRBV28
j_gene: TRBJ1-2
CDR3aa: AHSNSRINYGYT